These T cell receptor beta chains were read from a single sample in a study of T cell repertoires in cytomegalovirus infection. Via MiXCR, TCRdb re-called the reads, giving one row per CDR3 protein. The sample includes roughly 800,000 distinct CDR3 sequences, 25% to 30% of them seen just once. What these receptors recognize is not known. The sequences come from cultured CD8+ T cells from PBMCs, collected from culture after CMV antigen stimulation. The source is a human donor in good health (CMV status not recorded). Some clones in this sample may be carry-over from other donors' samples. The CDR3 runs from the conserved cysteine through the conserved F or W. Fields, in order: V gene, D gene, clone size, CDR3 length, J gene, CDR3 DNA, CDR3 protein. A D gene is named only where the DNA matches it firmly. The size of a clone is reported for some rows only, either as once, few or many, or as a class for expanded clones.

V gene: TRBV20-1
D gene: TRBD2
clone size: -
CDR3 length: 14
J gene: TRBJ2-2
CDR3 DNA: TGCAGTGCTACTAGCGGGGAGTACACCGGGGAGCTGTTTTTT
CDR3 protein: CSATSGEYTGELFF

V gene: TRBV27
D gene: -
clone size: -
CDR3 length: 14
J gene: TRBJ1-2
CDR3 DNA: TGTGCCAGCAGTTTAGGCAGGGGATTCGACGGCTACACCTTC
CDR3 protein: CASSLGRGFDGYTF

V gene: TRBV6-2/TRBV6-3
D gene: TRBD1
clone size: -
CDR3 length: 15
J gene: TRBJ2-1
CDR3 DNA: TGTGCCAGCAGTTATCCTGGACAGGTTTACAATGAGCAGTTCTTC
CDR3 protein: CASSYPGQVYNEQFF

V gene: TRBV2
D gene: TRBD1
clone size: -
CDR3 length: 15
J gene: TRBJ2-1
CDR3 DNA: TGTGCCACCCAACAGGGGGAAAGGTATTACAATGAGCAGTTCTTC
CDR3 protein: CATQQGERYYNEQFF

V gene: TRBV10-3
D gene: -
clone size: -
CDR3 length: 13
J gene: TRBJ1-1
CDR3 DNA: TGTGCCATCACTGAGGCCCTGGGGACTGAAGCTTTCTTT
CDR3 protein: CAITEALGTEAFF

V gene: TRBV7-9
D gene: -
clone size: -
CDR3 length: 13
J gene: TRBJ1-2
CDR3 DNA: TGTGCCAGCACCCCCGCGCTTAACTATGGCTACACCTTC
CDR3 protein: CASTPALNYGYTF

V gene: TRBV19
D gene: -
clone size: -
CDR3 length: 9
J gene: TRBJ1-1
CDR3 DNA: TGTGCTGGGACCCCTGAAGCTTTCTTT
CDR3 protein: CAGTPEAFF

V gene: TRBV7-8
D gene: TRBD2
clone size: few
CDR3 length: 18
J gene: TRBJ2-2
CDR3 DNA: TGTGCCAGCAGCTTAGGTTCTAGCGGGGGGCATAACACCGGGGAGCTGTTTTTT
CDR3 protein: CASSLGSSGGHNTGELFF

V gene: TRBV19
D gene: -
clone size: -
CDR3 length: 15
J gene: TRBJ1-5
CDR3 DNA: TGTGCCAGTAGCCCCCGGGGGAGGATCAATCAGCCCCAGCATTTT
CDR3 protein: CASSPRGRINQPQHF

V gene: TRBV29-1
D gene: -
clone size: few
CDR3 length: 12
J gene: TRBJ1-5
CDR3 DNA: TGCAGCGTCATTGACGGCAATCAGCCCCAGCATTTT
CDR3 protein: CSVIDGNQPQHF

V gene: TRBV10-2
D gene: -
clone size: few
CDR3 length: 13
J gene: TRBJ2-1
CDR3 DNA: TGCGCCAGCAGTCCGGGACACTTCAATGAGCAGTTCTTC
CDR3 protein: CASSPGHFNEQFF

V gene: TRBV14
D gene: -
clone size: few
CDR3 length: 18
J gene: TRBJ2-6
CDR3 DNA: TGTGCCAGCAGCCAAGGGTGGCAACTTCTGTCCGGGGCCAACGTCCTGACTTTC
CDR3 protein: CASSQGWQLLSGANVLTF

V gene: TRBV27
D gene: -
clone size: few
CDR3 length: 14
J gene: TRBJ2-7
CDR3 DNA: TGTGCCAGCAGTCTTTGGGACGGACACTACGAGCAGTACTTC
CDR3 protein: CASSLWDGHYEQYF

V gene: TRBV2
D gene: -
clone size: -
CDR3 length: 16
J gene: TRBJ2-1
CDR3 DNA: TGTGCCAGCAGAGCCGCCGGCCGGGACGGATACAATGAGCAGTTCTTC
CDR3 protein: CASRAAGRDGYNEQFF

V gene: TRBV28
D gene: -
clone size: once
CDR3 length: 11
J gene: TRBJ2-1
CDR3 DNA: TGTGCCAGCAGCTACCGAGAAAAGCAGTTCTTC
CDR3 protein: CASSYREKQFF

V gene: TRBV7-9
D gene: -
clone size: few
CDR3 length: 14
J gene: TRBJ1-2
CDR3 DNA: TGTGCCAGCAGCTTAGTTGCAAGTCCCTATGGCTACACCTTC
CDR3 protein: CASSLVASPYGYTF